A selection of T cell receptor beta chains follows, all from one sample in a study of PD-L1 blockade in urothelial cancer. This table comes from immunoSEQ multiplex PCR, and its TCRdb copy is limited to in-frame clones, with some not included. The repertoire holds about 57,000 clones, with about four fifths as singletons. The specimen was PBMCs, collected around atezolizumab (anti-PD-L1) treatment. These receptors all come from a man in his 70s with urothelial cancer. CDR3s include the opening cysteine and the closing phenylalanine or tryptophan.

TRBV7-8 CASSPWGDTEAFF
TRBV6-5 CASSYDWDRVDTEAFF
TRBV28 CASSKGNEQYF
TRBV27 CASSPQPRDRVYGYTF
TRBV7-8 CASSSAGTGRHQSYGYTF
TRBV7-9 CASSLVTGQQETQYF
TRBV19 CASNSEGEPQHF
TRBV19 CASSAARGEQYF
TRBV5-1 CASSYGTGGWTEAFF
TRBV2 CASQDRDLENEQFF